These 6 T cell receptor beta chains came from one sample sequenced in a study of blood T cell repertoires in COVID-19. Profiled with immunoSEQ multiplex PCR; TCRdb holds only in-frame clones, not every one. The sample gives tens of thousands of clones, around 90% of which show up once; about 6.3% is in the top ten. What was sequenced was peripheral blood. These receptors were obtained from a man between 18 and 29 years old with COVID-19, enrolled during active disease.

As regards this clone: At the DNA level, this CDR3 is encoded by other sequences in the same sample as well. The V and J genes are TRBV30 and TRBJ1-6, with 7 bases that match TRBD1. This CDR3 has 13 residues. The germline CDR1 and CDR2 sequences are GTSNPN and SVGIG (reference sequence). The V gene end was trimmed by 5 bases and the J gene end by 9 bases; junction bases not matched to a gene: 7. DNA for the CDR3: TGTGCCTGGGTAACAGGGGATGGTTCACCCCTCCACTTT. This codes for CAWVTGDGSPLHF.

V usage is TRBV29-1 and J usage is TRBJ2-2; 7 positions match TRBD1. V trimming: 5 bases; J trimming: 4 bases; junction bases outside the gene matches: 19. The CDR3 loop spans 18 amino acids. Germline CDR1 SQVTM, CDR2 ANQGSEA. For the CDR3, the DNA is TGCAGCGTTTTGTCCCCAGGGGGATCAATTCTCCGCACCGGGGAGCTGTTTTTT. It codes for CSVLSPGGSILRTGELFF.

This clone has just one count. The chain has TRBV5-1 and TRBJ2-5; possible D gene TRBD1, 5 bases. This CDR3 contains 14 residues. Trimming pared 0 bases from V and 2 bases from J, leaving 8 bases between. Germline assignment: CDR1 SGHRS and CDR2 YFSETQ. This CDR3 reads CASSLGQGQETQYF. CDR3 nucleotides: TGCGCCAGCAGCTTGGGGCAGGGTCAAGAGACCCAGTACTTC. The whole variable domain, remainder taken from reference TRBV5-1 and TRBJ2-5, is KAGVTQTPRYLIKTRGQQVTLSCSPISGHRSVSWYQQTPGQGLQFLFEYFSETQRNKGNFPGRFSGRQFSNSRSEMNVSTLELGDSALYLCASSLGQGQETQYFGPGTRLLVL.

The chain employs TRBV5-1 and TRBJ1-1, with TRBD1 as a possible D gene (6 bases). The CDR3 sequence is 14 residues long. The V gene's germline CDR1 is SGHRS and CDR2 YFSETQ. Trimming cost V 4 bases and J 2 bases, with 12 bases left between them. The CDR3 loop reads CASSLQGPNTEAFF. DNA for the CDR3: TGCGCCAGCAGCCTGCAGGGGCCAAACACTGAAGCTTTCTTT.

The gene calls are TRBV6-6 and TRBJ1-3; possibly TRBD1 for D (5 bases). Germline V gives CDR1 MNHNY, CDR2 SVGAGI (reference sequence). The CDR3 is made up of 15 amino acids. The V end lost 7 bases, the J end lost 2 bases, and 15 bases lay between the germline ends. This CDR3 reads CASKATGQPGNTIYF. CDR3 bases: TGTGCCAGCAAGGCCACAGGCCAGCCTGGAAACACCATATATTTT.

This sequence joins TRBV5-1 and TRBJ2-7; TRBD1 matches 8 bases. The CDR3 is 14 amino acids. The germline CDR1 and CDR2 sequences are SGHRS and YFSETQ. With V trimmed by 3 bases and J by 0 bases, 2 bases remained unmatched. The CDR3 sequence: CASSSGQGSYEQYF. In nucleotides, the CDR3 is TGCGCCAGCAGCTCCGGACAGGGCTCCTACGAGCAGTACTTC.